The 10 T cell receptor beta chains below all came from one sample that was sequenced in a study of regulatory T cells in long-lasting Graves disease (dated by TCRdb to the early 2020s). Per the publication, the time point label means: newly diagnosed GD, antithyroid drugs for less than 3 months. For both TCR sequencing and RNA sequencing, RNA was extracted from PBMCs using TRIzol. Receptor libraries were prepared by multiplex PCR. The sequencing machine was an Illumina HiSeq 4000. iRepertoire HTBI primers and Arm-PCR amplification of CDR3 regions were used to construct TCR beta libraries. TCRdb reprocessing: public reads trimmed at Q25 with fastp, clones called with MiXCR, in-frame beta chains kept. Each entry merges the rows of one CDR3 protein and shows their most common DNA and genes. Present in this sample are about 320,000 distinct CDR3 sequences, 18% of which were seen just once. Of the sample, about 40% falls within the top ten clones.

The sample consisted of peripheral blood mononuclear cells (PBMCs), taken at new diagnosis, from a patient treated with antithyroid drugs. Source of these receptors: a female donor with Graves disease.

Worth noting for this clonotype: Only one base separates this from a far larger clonotype, so it likely reflects a read error. This sequence joins TRBV7-2 and TRBJ2-5; D is undetermined. The germline gives CDR1 SGHTA, CDR2 FQGNSA. This CDR3 comprises 15 residues. The germline V and J ends were trimmed by 2 bases and 2 bases, with 12 bases remaining between them. The chain's CDR3 is CASSLIRPLQETQYF. The CDR3 DNA follows: TGTGCCAGCAGCTTAATTCGGCCACTACAAGAGACCCAGTACTTC.

In regard to this clonotype: It may be a read error: a sequence one base away is much more abundant. In DNA, the CDR3 is TGTGCCAGCAGCCAAGATAACAGGCTAGCGGGTTACGGGCAGTACTTC. The encoded protein is CASSQDNRLAGYGQYF. The rearrangement uses TRBV3-1 and TRBJ2-7, with 8 bases fitting TRBD2. CDR1 LGHDT and CDR2 YNNKEL come from the germline V gene (reference sequence). CDR3 size: 16 residues.

This clonotype has ten or more counts. The chain carries TRBV11-2 and TRBJ2-3; 8 nucleotides line up with TRBD2. The CDR3 has 16 residues. Germline values: CDR1 SGHAT, CDR2 FQNNGV. The ends lost 3 bases at V and 6 bases at J; junction bases unmatched: 11. The CDR3 DNA sequence: TGTGCCAGCAGCTTGATAGGGACTAGTGGCATGGATACGCAGTATTTT. Translating it yields CASSLIGTSGMDTQYF.

This clonotype was seen ten or more times. The chain carries TRBV6-1 and TRBJ1-4; D ambiguous. Germline values: CDR1 MNHNS, CDR2 SASEGT. CDR3 length equals 14 residues. V was pared by 1 base and J by 6 bases, with 9 bases between. The CDR3 bases are TGTGCCAGCAGTGAAGACGGGGTGGATGAAAAACTGTTTTTT. It specifies CASSEDGVDEKLFF.

The chain combines TRBV6-2 or TRBV6-3 with TRBJ1-5; a possible D gene is TRBD1 (5 bases). Germline CDR1 reads MNHEY; CDR2 reads SVGEGT. This CDR3 is 15 amino acids long. The ends were cut back, 4 bases at V and 7 bases at J, with 17 bases in the middle. The CDR3 nucleotides are TGTGCCAGCAGTTGCTCGAGGGCAGGGCAACAGCCCCAGCATTTT. It specifies CASSCSRAGQQPQHF.

At least ten counts were recorded for this clonotype. The J gene is TRBJ2-2, the V gene TRBV28, with TRBD2 matching 10 bases. The V segment lost 2 bases and the J segment 4 bases; nucleotides outside the gene matches: 13. This CDR3 contains 19 residues. Germline-derived CDR1 and CDR2 are MDHEN and SYDVKM. Here the CDR3 reads CASSLNVLAGDGGTGELFF. The CDR3 DNA sequence: TGTGCCAGCAGTTTAAACGTCCTAGCGGGAGACGGGGGCACCGGGGAGCTGTTTTTT.

The rearrangement links TRBV9 to TRBJ2-7, with D possibly being TRBD2 (6 bases). Germline V gene data show CDR1 as SGDLS and CDR2 as YYNGEE. The CDR3 is 14 amino acids. V shed 0 bases and J shed 2 bases, with 9 bases lying between them. The CDR3 coding sequence is TGTGCCAGCAGCGTAGATGGAGGGACCTACGAGCAGTACTTC. It specifies CASSVDGGTYEQYF.

This clonotype was counted at least ten times. The chain uses TRBV20-1 and TRBJ2-7, with 8 positions matching TRBD1. The CDR3 runs to 15 residues. J gave up 5 bases and V 0 bases, and 9 bases lay outside the gene matches. Germline V gene lookup returns CDR1 DFQATT and CDR2 SNEGSKA (reference sequence). In DNA, the CDR3 is TGCAGTGCTAGAGAGGTGGGGGACAGGCCCAACGAGCAGTACTTC. Encoded protein: CSAREVGDRPNEQYF.

There are many counts of this clonotype. The chain has TRBV30 and TRBJ2-2, with D tentatively TRBD2 (7 bases). Germline V gene data show CDR1 as GTSNPN and CDR2 as SVGIG (reference sequence). This CDR3 contains 16 residues. The germline V and J ends were trimmed by 2 bases and 6 bases, with 19 bases remaining between them. CDR3 coding DNA: TGTGCCTGGAGTACAGGGATCGCGGGAGTCCCCGGGGAGCTGTTTTTT. It is translated as CAWSTGIAGVPGELFF.

In its sample, this clonotype was seen many times. The gene calls are TRBV4-1 and TRBJ1-4; D is perhaps TRBD1 (6 bases). Trimming left V 0 bases short and J 7 bases short, with 18 bases between. CDR3 length: 17 amino acids. The germline V gene encodes CDR1 MGHRA and CDR2 YSYEKL. The CDR3 coding sequence is TGCGCCAGCAGCCAAGAGAAAATGGGGGGCATGGTTGAAAAACTGTTTTTT. It specifies CASSQEKMGGMVEKLFF.